What follows describes a single T cell receptor beta chain. The data are from a study of blood T cell repertoires in COVID-19. Overall study context: The United States, Italy and Spain supplied acute and convalescent COVID-19 samples. Nucleic acid was either cDNA or gDNA, and it came from T cells, B-cell-depleted T cells, or PBMCs.

V lost 4 bases to trimming and J lost 4 bases; unmatched junction nucleotides: 7. Per germline, CDR1 SGHNT and CDR2 YYREEE (reference sequence). CDR3 size: 15 residues. As handled by the study authors: From reference gene primer amplification, estimates of nucleated cell counts were derived. The repertoire was sequenced with immunoSEQ multiplex PCR; TCRdb's copy has only in-frame clones and lacks some. V and J calls and clone size come straight from that table; D and trimming were deduced from the DNA. The repertoire holds about 250,000 clones, with about 85% as singletons. The rearrangement links TRBV5-4 to TRBJ2-7; 11 bases fit TRBD1. This TCR came from a man aged 18-30 years with active or convalescent COVID-19. The specimen was peripheral blood. The CDR3 sequence is CASSRGQGAPYEQYF. The CDR3 nucleotides are TGTGCCAGCAGCCGTGGACAGGGGGCGCCGTACGAGCAGTACTTC. Together with reference TRBV5-4 and TRBJ2-7, the CDR3 gives the full variable domain: ETGVTQSPTHLIKTRGQQVTLRCSSQSGHNTVSWYQQALGQGPQFIFQYYREEENGRGNFPPRFSGLQFPNYSSELNVNALELDDSALYLCASSRGQGAPYEQYFGPGTRLTVT.